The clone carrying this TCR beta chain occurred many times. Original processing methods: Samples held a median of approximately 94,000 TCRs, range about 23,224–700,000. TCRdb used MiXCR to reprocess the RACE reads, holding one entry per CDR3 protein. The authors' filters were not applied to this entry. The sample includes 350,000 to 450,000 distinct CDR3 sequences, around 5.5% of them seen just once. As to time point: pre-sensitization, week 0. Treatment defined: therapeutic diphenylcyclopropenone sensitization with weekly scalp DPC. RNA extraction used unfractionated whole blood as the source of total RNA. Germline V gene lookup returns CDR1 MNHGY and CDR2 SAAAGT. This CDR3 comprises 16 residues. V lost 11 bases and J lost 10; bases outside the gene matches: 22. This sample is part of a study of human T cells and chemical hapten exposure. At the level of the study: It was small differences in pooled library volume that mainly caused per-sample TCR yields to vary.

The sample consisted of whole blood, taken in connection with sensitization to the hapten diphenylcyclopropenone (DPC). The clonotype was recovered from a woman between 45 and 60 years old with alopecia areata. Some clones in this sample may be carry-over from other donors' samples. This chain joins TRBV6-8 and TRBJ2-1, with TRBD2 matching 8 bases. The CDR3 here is CAPIERKRESEWEQFF. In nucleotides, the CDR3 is TGTGCCCCTATAGAGCGTAAGCGGGAGTCCGAATGGGAGCAGTTCTTC.